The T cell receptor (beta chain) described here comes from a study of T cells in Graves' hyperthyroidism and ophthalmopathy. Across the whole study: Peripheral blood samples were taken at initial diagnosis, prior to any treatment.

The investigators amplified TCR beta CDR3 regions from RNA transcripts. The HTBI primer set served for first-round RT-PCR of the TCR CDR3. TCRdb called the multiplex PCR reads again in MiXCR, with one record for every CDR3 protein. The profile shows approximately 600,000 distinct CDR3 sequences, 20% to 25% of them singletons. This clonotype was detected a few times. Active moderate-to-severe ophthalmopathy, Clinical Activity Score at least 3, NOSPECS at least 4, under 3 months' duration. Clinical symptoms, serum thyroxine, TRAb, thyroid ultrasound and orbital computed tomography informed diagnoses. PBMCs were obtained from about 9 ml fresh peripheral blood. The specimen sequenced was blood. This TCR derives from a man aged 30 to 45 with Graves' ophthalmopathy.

CDR3 sequence: CASSLNTGYEAFF. The CDR3 DNA follows: TGTGCCAGCAGTCTCAATACAGGGTATGAAGCTTTCTTT. V and J are TRBV5-5 and TRBJ1-1; weak D call: TRBD1 (6 bases). The V end lost 5 bases, the J end lost 7 bases, and 15 bases lay between the germline ends. The CDR3 runs to 13 residues. Germline V gives CDR1 SGHKS, CDR2 YYEKEE (reference sequence).